One and the same sample provided the 24 T cell receptor beta chains below, sequenced in a study of blood T cells in healthy people across ages. The use of a sample-barcoded 5' primer and a J-beta primer mix characterized a second PCR of roughly 7 to 11 cycles. One entry per CDR3 protein results from TCRdb running MiXCR on the 5' RACE reads. The sample records 720,000 or so distinct CDR3 sequences, 35% to 50% being singletons. Sequencing used blood. These receptors originate from a man older than 75 in good health.

This clonotype has only a few counts. The V call is TRBV20-1, the J call TRBJ2-4; TRBD1 might be the D (5 bases). Trimming shortened V by 1 base and J by 7 bases, and 14 bases separated the two germline ends. Germline V CDR1 and CDR2: DFQATT, SNEGSKA (reference sequence). The CDR3 extends over 14 amino acids. The CDR3 is CSARVDTGPNIQYF. The CDR3 DNA reads as TGCAGTGCTAGAGTGGACACAGGACCGAACATTCAGTACTTC.

The chain employs TRBV5-1 and TRBJ1-1; possible D gene TRBD1, 6 bases. The V end was cut by 4 bases, the J end by 0 bases, with 10 bases between. The CDR3 is made up of 14 amino acids. Germline-derived CDR1 and CDR2 are SGHRS and YFSETQ. The CDR3 DNA sequence: TGCGCCAGCAGCCTCAGGGACATGAACACTGAAGCTTTCTTT. Translated, it gives CASSLRDMNTEAFF.

This clonotype was detected a few times. The chain combines TRBV6-5 with TRBJ2-1, with a tentative D call TRBD1 (6 bases). The CDR3 has 16 residues. The germline gives CDR1 MNHEY, CDR2 SVGAGI. V was trimmed by 3 bases and J by 1 base, leaving 13 bases between them. In DNA form, the CDR3 reads TGTGCCAGCAGTTATTACCGGACAGAATCCTACAATGAGCAGTTCTTC. Amino acid sequence: CASSYYRTESYNEQFF.

This clonotype was observed a handful of times. This chain links TRBV6-2 or TRBV6-3 with TRBJ2-7; D is possibly TRBD1 or TRBD2 (5 bases each). This CDR3 has 15 amino acids. The germline V gene has CDR1 MNHEY and CDR2 SVGEGT. V was clipped by 6 bases and J by 4 bases, with 19 bases between them. The CDR3 coding sequence is TGTGCCAGCAGCCACGGGACGAGCACGCATTACGAGCAGTACTTC. Protein product: CASSHGTSTHYEQYF.

V usage is TRBV19 and J usage is TRBJ2-6; D remains ambiguous. The CDR3 has 15 amino acids. Trimming removed 5 bases from V and 0 bases from J, with 8 bases in between. Looked up from germline, CDR1 is LNHDA and CDR2 is SQIVND (reference sequence). In DNA, the CDR3 is TGTGCCAGTAGTGGCTGGAGCTCTGGGGCCAACGTCCTGACTTTC. Encoded protein: CASSGWSSGANVLTF.

The chain employs TRBV28 and TRBJ2-1; 11 nucleotides align to TRBD2. Trimming at V came to 3 bases and at J to 6 bases, leaving 10 bases not matched to a gene. The length of the CDR3 is 17 residues. Germline V CDR1 and CDR2: MDHEN, SYDVKM. The CDR3 reads CASSFPLAGGDLNEQFF. In DNA, the CDR3 is TGTGCCAGCAGTTTTCCGCTAGCGGGAGGAGACCTCAATGAGCAGTTCTTC.

On this clonotype itself: An end of the junction differs from the germline gene, which may be a read error. The genes are TRBV12-3 or TRBV12-4 and TRBJ2-6; 8 nucleotides align to TRBD1. This CDR3 contains 17 residues. The CDR3 loop is CVSSPGQVFSGANVLTF. In DNA form, the CDR3 reads TGTGTCAGCAGCCCGGGACAGGTTTTCTCTGGGGCCAACGTCCTGACTTTC.

Remarks on this clonotype: With a much larger clone just one base away, this may be a read error. The CDR3 DNA reads TGTGCCAGCAGCTTCAGCGATGAGCAGTTCTTC. Its protein product is CASSFSDEQFF. V gene TRBV7-8 combines with J gene TRBJ2-1; D is unclear. The CDR3 spans 11 residues. The germline V gene has CDR1 SGHVS and CDR2 FQNEAQ. V was cut by 3 bases and J by 8 bases, with 5 bases left in between.

This clonotype was detected many times. This chain uses TRBV7-2 with TRBJ2-1, with D maybe TRBD2 (5 bases). The CDR3 contains 16 residues. V was pared by 0 bases and J by 8 bases, with 17 bases between. Germline CDR1 is SGHTA and CDR2 is FQGNSA. The CDR3 loop is CASSLAPRRSGDEQFF. In nucleotides, the CDR3 is TGTGCCAGCAGCTTAGCGCCTCGGAGGTCCGGGGATGAGCAGTTCTTC.

Only a few counts were recorded for this clonotype. This chain connects TRBV5-8 to TRBJ2-5; D ambiguous. V was cut by 2 bases and J by 11 bases, with 22 bases left in between. The V gene's germline CDR1 is SGHTS and CDR2 YDEGEE. The CDR3 is 15 amino acids. Here the CDR3 DNA reads TGTGCCAGCAGCTTTGGGCCGATTTCCGCGGATGAGCAGTACTTC. As protein: CASSFGPISADEQYF.

A few counts support this clonotype. The chain carries TRBV4-3 and TRBJ1-2; D remains ambiguous. There are 15 residues in the CDR3. The germline CDR1 and CDR2 sequences are LGHNA and YSLEER. With 1 base removed from V and 4 bases from J, the gap between germline ends came to 13 bases. CDR3 nucleotides: TGCGCCAGCAGCCAAGCTTTTTCTGCGGGCTATGGCTACACCTTC. Its protein product is CASSQAFSAGYGYTF.

V gene TRBV7-2 combines with J gene TRBJ2-3; no clear D. Trimming cost V 5 bases and J 6 bases, with 12 bases left between them. The germline gives CDR1 SGHTA, CDR2 FQGNSA. The CDR3 sequence is 13 residues long. The CDR3 bases are TGTGCCAGCAGCGCGACCTCCAGGGATACGCAGTATTTT. Protein product: CASSATSRDTQYF.

This clonotype turned up a few times. The V and J genes are TRBV15 and TRBJ1-3; D is unresolved. In germline, CDR1 is LNHNV, CDR2 YYDKDF (reference sequence). CDR3 size: 18 residues. V was cut by 3 bases and J by 0 bases, with 18 bases left in between. This chain's CDR3 is CATSREDGRVVSGNTIYF. Here the CDR3 DNA reads TGTGCCACCAGCAGGGAAGATGGACGGGTAGTCTCTGGAAACACCATATATTTT.

The chain couples TRBV20-1 to TRBJ1-5, with TRBD1 matching over 8 bases. The CDR3 contains 15 residues. J gave up 3 bases and V 5 bases, and 9 bases lay outside the gene matches. The germline V gene encodes CDR1 DFQATT and CDR2 SNEGSKA (reference sequence). CDR3 loop: CSAFKTGDDNQPQHF. CDR3 sequence (DNA): TGCAGTGCTTTCAAGACAGGGGATGACAATCAGCCCCAGCATTTT.

This clonotype was observed a handful of times. V usage is TRBV20-1 and J usage is TRBJ2-4; 8 bases are shared with TRBD2. The DNA end is a closer match to TRBJ2-7, so the J assignment may be wrong. Germline-derived CDR1 and CDR2 are DFQATT and SNEGSKA (reference sequence). This CDR3 region has 13 residues. The CDR3 DNA sequence: TGCAGTGCCAACGGAGGGCGGGAGGACGAGCAGTACTTC. Translated, it gives CSANGGREDEQYF.

The table lists this clonotype with many counts. J is TRBJ2-5 and V is TRBV7-2, with TRBD2 as a possible D gene (6 bases). The germline V gene encodes CDR1 SGHTA and CDR2 FQGNSA. V gave up 5 bases and J gave up 5 bases, with 12 bases separating them. The CDR3 is 13 amino acids. Written as DNA, the CDR3 is TGTGCCAGCAGCGGAGTCCTAGCGGAGACCCAGTACTTC. Encoded protein: CASSGVLAETQYF. The whole variable domain, remainder taken from reference TRBV7-2 and TRBJ2-5, is GAGVSQSPSNKVTEKGKDVELRCDPISGHTALYWYRQSLGQGLEFLIYFQGNSAPDKSGLPSDRFSAERTGGSVSTLTIQRTQQEDSAVYLCASSGVLAETQYFGPGTRLLVL.

This chain joins TRBV30 and TRBJ2-7, with unresolved D. Between the trimmed V and J ends, which lost 2 bases and 3 bases, there was a span of 14 bases. Germline CDR1 and CDR2: GTSNPN and SVGIG (reference sequence). The CDR3 contains 14 residues. CDR3 residues: CAWSRAGWYYEQYF. In DNA form, the CDR3 reads TGTGCCTGGAGTAGGGCCGGTTGGTACTACGAGCAGTACTTC.

The table lists this clonotype with many counts. This CDR3 reads CASSALDGSPLHF. Here the CDR3 DNA reads TGTGCCAGCAGCGCCCTCGACGGTTCACCCCTCCACTTT. The V and J genes are TRBV7-2 and TRBJ1-6; D unclear. The CDR3 loop spans 13 amino acids. The germline V gene encodes CDR1 SGHTA and CDR2 FQGNSA. V lost 5 bases and J 9 bases, leaving 11 bases between the germline ends.

The rearrangement joins TRBV28 to TRBJ2-7; 10 bases map to TRBD2. Matching the DNA end better, TRBJ2-5 makes the J call doubtful. The CDR3 has 12 residues. Germline V lookup: CDR1 MDHEN, CDR2 SYDVKM. CDR3 residues: CASRRTSGTQYF. Here the CDR3 DNA reads TGTGCCAGCAGAAGGACTAGCGGGACCCAGTACTTC.

This clonotype appeared once. This chain uses TRBV7-2 with TRBJ2-5; either TRBD1 or TRBD2 may fit D (5 bases each). Germline V CDR1 and CDR2: SGHTA, FQGNSA. The CDR3 extends over 14 amino acids. V lost 7 bases to trimming and J lost 5 bases, with 17 bases between them. CDR3 loop: CASILAGAGETQYF. In nucleotides, the CDR3 is TGTGCCAGCATCTTGGCCGGGGCCGGGGAGACCCAGTACTTC.

This clonotype was detected a few times. The chain carries TRBV3-1 and TRBJ2-7; 9 bases are a match to TRBD2. Per the germline V gene, CDR1 is LGHDT and CDR2 is YNNKEL (reference sequence). J lost 4 bases, V lost 3 bases, and 4 bases had no gene match. There are 14 residues in the CDR3. This CDR3 reads CASSHSGREYEQYF. Here the CDR3 DNA reads TGTGCCAGCAGCCATAGCGGGAGAGAGTACGAGCAGTACTTC.

The V gene is TRBV20-1, the J gene TRBJ2-3; D is undetermined. The CDR3 spans 15 residues. Germline assignment: CDR1 DFQATT and CDR2 SNEGSKA (reference sequence). V dropped 2 bases and J dropped 0 bases, with 12 bases sitting between them. CDR3 loop: CSARRSWTSTDTQYF. CDR3 nucleotides: TGCAGTGCTAGAAGGTCCTGGACCAGCACAGATACGCAGTATTTT.

This clonotype turned up a few times. This chain uses TRBV30 with TRBJ1-5; perhaps TRBD1 as D (6 bases). Trimming took 1 base from V and 7 from J, leaving 11 bases between them. The CDR3 contains 13 residues. Germline V CDR1 and CDR2: GTSNPN, SVGIG (reference sequence). CDR3 DNA sequence: TGTGCCTGGAGTGGCCAGGGGAACCAGCCCCAGCATTTT. Its translation is CAWSGQGNQPQHF.

The chain is built from TRBV9 and TRBJ1-5; D is ambiguous. CDR3 length equals 15 residues. Germline V gives CDR1 SGDLS, CDR2 YYNGEE. Trimming pared 0 bases from V and 4 bases from J, leaving 11 bases between. DNA for the CDR3: TGTGCCAGCAGCGTAGATACGGGTCGGAATCAGCCCCAGCATTTT. Its protein is CASSVDTGRNQPQHF.